These 19 T cell receptor beta chains came from one sample sequenced in a study of shared clonotypes between healthy human individuals. This table comes from immunoSEQ multiplex PCR, and its TCRdb copy is limited to in-frame clones, with some not included. The sample lists 450,000 to 500,000 clones; 65% to 80% were seen once. The specimen sequenced was PBMCs. The receptors here all came from a woman in her thirties or forties in good health. Some clones in this sample may be carry-over from other donors' samples.

The chain is built from TRBV6-4 and TRBJ2-1, with a possible D match to TRBD2 (6 bases). V lost 2 bases and J lost 15, with 14 bases in between. The CDR3 length is 12 residues. In germline, CDR1 is MRHNA, CDR2 SNTAGT. The CDR3 DNA sequence: TGTGCCAGCAGTGACGTAGGCGGGGTTACGTTCTTC. This encodes CASSDVGGVTFF.

The V call is TRBV29-1, the J call TRBJ1-2; 9 nucleotides line up with TRBD1. CDR3 size: 14 residues. Germline V gives CDR1 SQVTM, CDR2 ANQGSEA. The V and J ends lost 1 base and 8 bases, in that order; junction bases with no gene match: 8. CDR3 amino acids: CSVEGAGQGGGYTF. Written as DNA, the CDR3 is TGCAGCGTTGAAGGAGCGGGACAGGGTGGAGGCTACACCTTC.

V usage is TRBV15 and J usage is TRBJ2-3; possible D gene TRBD1, 6 bases. Per germline, CDR1 LNHNV and CDR2 YYDKDF (reference sequence). CDR3 size: 15 residues. V dropped 1 base and J dropped 0 bases, with 8 bases sitting between them. The chain's CDR3 is CATSRGRGSTDTQYF. The DNA of the CDR3 is TGTGCCACCAGCAGAGGCAGGGGAAGCACAGATACGCAGTATTTT.

This sequence joins TRBV7-2 and TRBJ1-2; TRBD1 is a possible D gene (5 bases). Germline V CDR1 and CDR2: SGHTA, FQGNSA. The CDR3 consists of 17 residues. The V gene lost 0 bases and the J gene lost 4 bases, with 18 bases spanning the gap. The CDR3 sequence: CASSLAPATAFFYGYTF. CDR3 sequence (DNA): TGTGCCAGCAGCTTAGCCCCCGCGACAGCCTTTTTCTATGGCTACACCTTC.

The chain recombines TRBV28 with TRBJ1-2, with 11 bases aligning to TRBD1. CDR3 length: 14 amino acids. J was trimmed by 3 bases and V by 4 bases; bases with no gene match: 1. From germline, CDR1 is MDHEN and CDR2 SYDVKM. CDR3 sequence reads: CASSSGQGDYGYTF. The CDR3 DNA reads TGTGCCAGCAGTTCGGGACAGGGGGACTATGGCTACACCTTC.

The chain joins TRBV7-9 to TRBJ2-7, with TRBD1 matching 7 bases. The CDR3 spans 13 residues. CDR1 is SEHNR, CDR2 FQNEAQ, per germline (reference sequence). J lost 2 bases, V lost 5 bases, and 3 bases had no gene match. Written as DNA, the CDR3 is TGTGCCAGCAGCAGGGACAGAGCCTACGAGCAGTACTTC. Protein product: CASSRDRAYEQYF.

This clone showed up just once. V gene TRBV5-1 combines with J gene TRBJ2-1; 8 bases are shared with TRBD2. Trimming cost V 4 bases and J 5 bases; bases outside gene matches: 5. CDR3 size: 14 residues. Germline CDR1 and CDR2: SGHRS and YFSETQ. CDR3 loop: CASSDLSGDNEQFF. The CDR3 nucleotides read TGCGCCAGCAGCGACCTTAGCGGGGACAATGAGCAGTTCTTC.

The chain has TRBV19 and TRBJ2-1; 8 bases line up with TRBD2. The J segment lost 6 bases and the V segment lost 5 bases, leaving 9 bases of the junction unmatched. CDR1 LNHDA and CDR2 SQIVND come from the germline V gene (reference sequence). CDR3 length equals 15 residues. Written as DNA, the CDR3 is TGTGCCAGTAGTCCCCTCGGGGGGACTAGCAATGAGCAGTTCTTC. Translating gives CASSPLGGTSNEQFF.

This clone was picked up a small number of times. The chain joins TRBV19 to TRBJ1-5; possibly TRBD1 for D (5 bases). Trimming pared 3 bases from V and 0 bases from J, leaving 9 bases between. CDR1 is LNHDA, CDR2 SQIVND, per germline (reference sequence). There are 15 residues in the CDR3. The CDR3 nucleotides read TGTGCCAGTAGTATTCCTGGGGGTAGCAATCAGCCCCAGCATTTT. This translates into CASSIPGGSNQPQHF. Complete variable domain (other parts from reference TRBV19 and TRBJ1-5): DGGITQSPKYLFRKEGQNVTLSCEQNLNHDAMYWYRQDPGQGLRLIYYSQIVNDFQKGDIAEGYSVSREKKESFPLTVTSAQKNPTAFYLCASSIPGGSNQPQHFGDGTRLSIL.

V is TRBV19 and J is TRBJ2-2; possible D gene TRBD1, 6 bases. Germline V gene data show CDR1 as LNHDA and CDR2 as SQIVND (reference sequence). The CDR3 length is 16 residues. Trimming removed 6 bases from V and 0 bases from J, with 14 bases in between. CDR3 DNA sequence: TGTGCCAGTAGCCAAACTGGGGGCGCGAACACCGGGGAGCTGTTTTTT. Encoded protein: CASSQTGGANTGELFF.

In DNA form, the CDR3 reads TGCGCCAGCAGGGATAGCGGGAGACGCGAGCAGTACTTC. Translation gives CASRDSGRREQYF. The chain is built from TRBV10-1 and TRBJ2-7; TRBD2 aligns across 9 bases. V shed 6 bases and J 6 bases; nucleotides not matched to a gene: 6. Germline V gene lookup returns CDR1 WNHNN and CDR2 SYGVQD (reference sequence). The CDR3 consists of 13 residues.

There are a few counts of this clone. This sample also contains other DNA sequences that code for the same CDR3. CDR3 DNA sequence: TGTGCCAGCAGCTTAGGCCAGCGGACCGGGGAGCTGTTTTTT. Encoded protein: CASSLGQRTGELFF. The V call is TRBV7-6, the J call TRBJ2-2; the D gene is possibly TRBD2 (5 bases). V dropped 1 base and J dropped 5 bases, with 8 bases sitting between them. The CDR3 has 14 residues. Germline loops: CDR1 SGHVS, CDR2 FNYEAQ.

Note on this clone: Within the sample, other DNA sequences also encode this same CDR3. The genes are TRBV5-1 and TRBJ1-3; D gene ambiguous. The germline CDR1 and CDR2 sequences are SGHRS and YFSETQ. The ends were cut back, 0 bases at V and 2 bases at J, with 6 bases in the middle. The CDR3 covers 14 residues. The CDR3 DNA follows: TGCGCCAGCAGCTTGGCGGGTACTGGAAACACCATATATTTT. Its protein is CASSLAGTGNTIYF.

The V call is TRBV25-1, the J call TRBJ1-2; D is possibly TRBD1 (6 bases). CDR3 length: 13 amino acids. Trimming removed 4 bases from V and 7 bases from J, with 13 bases in between. Germline loops: CDR1 MGHDK, CDR2 SYGVNS. CDR3 amino acids: CASSVLGGTGYTF. DNA for the CDR3: TGTGCCAGCAGTGTATTAGGGGGTACTGGCTACACCTTC.

As to this clone: This specimen includes other DNA sequences encoding the same CDR3. This chain links TRBV7-6 with TRBJ2-7, with 8 bases fitting TRBD1. Per the germline V gene, CDR1 is SGHVS and CDR2 is FNYEAQ. This CDR3 is 16 amino acids long. V shed 4 bases, J shed 1 base, and the junction held 9 bases outside the gene matches. The DNA for the CDR3 is TGTGCCAGCAGCTCCCTCGGACAGGGTGGGTCCTACGAGCAGTACTTC. This encodes CASSSLGQGGSYEQYF.

This sequence joins TRBV9 and TRBJ2-5; either TRBD1 or TRBD2 may fit D (5 bases each). V gave up 2 bases and J gave up 3 bases, with 11 bases separating them. Per the germline V gene, CDR1 is SGDLS and CDR2 is YYNGEE. The CDR3 loop spans 14 amino acids. The CDR3 DNA sequence: TGTGCCAGCAGCGTGGGTGGGACCGAAGAGACCCAGTACTTC. It codes for CASSVGGTEETQYF.

Here the CDR3 DNA reads TGTGCCAGCAGCAAAAAATTCCGCCCAACCTACGAGCAGTACTTC. Its protein product is CASSKKFRPTYEQYF. V is TRBV21-1 and J is TRBJ2-7. TRBV21-1 is flagged as a pseudogene. CDR3 length: 15 residues.

The CDR3 loop is CATSRQREGSYEQYF. CDR3 coding DNA: TGTGCCACCAGCAGACAGCGGGAGGGCTCCTACGAGCAGTACTTC. The chain links TRBV15 to TRBJ2-7; 10 nucleotides align to TRBD2. Germline CDR1 reads LNHNV; CDR2 reads YYDKDF (reference sequence). After removal of 2 bases from V and 0 bases from J, the junction contained 1 base not matched to a gene. This CDR3 has 15 residues.

This chain connects TRBV19 to TRBJ2-5; D is undetermined. Germline CDR1 is LNHDA and CDR2 is SQIVND (reference sequence). The CDR3 has 14 residues. The germline V and J ends were trimmed by 6 bases and 0 bases, with 11 bases remaining between them. The CDR3 DNA is TGTGCCAGTAGGGGCGGACGGTACCAAGAGACCCAGTACTTC. Translated: CASRGGRYQETQYF.